This TCR beta chain was captured by sequencing in a study of PD-1 blockade in mismatch repair-deficient tumors (dated by TCRdb to about 2017). Some background on the complete study: Between September 2013 and 2016, the trial enrolled roughly 80 consecutive patients with approximately 12 types of mismatch repair-deficient cancer, all of whom had received prior treatment and were progressing. Tumor-associated T cell clones were tracked in the peripheral blood of patients responding to PD-1 blockade by deep sequencing of TCR CDR3 regions.

CDR1 and CDR2, looked up from the germline V gene (reference sequence), are MNHEY and SMNVEV. The cysteine opens and the phenylalanine closes a CDR3 of 13 amino acids. Left in the record is the CDR3 DNA by itself, 39 bases read in frame from the first base. Unmatched junction bases come to 2, with V trimmed by 3 bases and J by 5 bases. Libraries were made using the immunoSEQ multiplex PCR assay. The clones in this table, taken by TCRdb from immuneACCESS, are in-frame only. Not every clone is retained; where verified, under half of the shortfall comes from an unresolved V gene, and the cause of the rest is unknown. The sample table holds about 24,000 clones, of which more than 80% were seen once. Together, the top ten hold about 19% of the sample. Points on this clone: This clone's antigen is unknown. No base quality values were provided; no much bigger clone lies one nucleotide off.

This specimen's time point label, per the study, means: peripheral blood 12 weeks after first pembrolizumab dose. Mismatch repair deficiency in every enrolled patient was established by polymerase chain reaction or immunohistochemistry. Three patients who responded to pembrolizumab therapy underwent TCR sequencing. In the phase II trial, pembrolizumab PD-1 blockade was tested prospectively in advanced mismatch repair-deficient cancers, no matter which tissue of origin the cancers came from. Peripheral blood T cell samples were gathered serially, both before PD-1 blockade started and at multiple time points afterward. Blood sampling times were reported as weeks after the first pembrolizumab dose. What the authors observed across the whole study: Tumor-resident clones, often undetectable in blood before treatment, expanded rapidly after pembrolizumab and then contracted, generally before radiologic responses.

Sample: peripheral blood, taken 12 weeks after starting pembrolizumab. The receptor was derived from an adult with mismatch repair-deficient cancer. The sequence links TRBV27 to TRBJ2-7; 9 bases in between match TRBD2. The DNA sequence is TGTGCCAGCAGTTTGTCTAGCGGGAACGAGCAGTACTTC. This encodes CASSLSSGNEQYF.